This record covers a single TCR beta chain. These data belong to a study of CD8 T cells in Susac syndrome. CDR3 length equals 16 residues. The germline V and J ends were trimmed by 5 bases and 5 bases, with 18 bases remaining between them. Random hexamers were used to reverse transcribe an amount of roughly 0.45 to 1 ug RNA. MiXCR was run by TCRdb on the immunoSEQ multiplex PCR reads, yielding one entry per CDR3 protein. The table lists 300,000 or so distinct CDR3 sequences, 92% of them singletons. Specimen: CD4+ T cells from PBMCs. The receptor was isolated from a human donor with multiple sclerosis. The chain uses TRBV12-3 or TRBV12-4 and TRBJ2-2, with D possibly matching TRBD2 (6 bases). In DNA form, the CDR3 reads TGTGCCAGCAGTCCAACGTCCGGGACTCGGACCGGGGAGCTGTTTTTT. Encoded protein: CASSPTSGTRTGELFF.